This T cell receptor (beta chain) appears in the sequencing data of a study of radiation and T cells in renal cell carcinoma. Findings and limits, study-wide: Top tumor clonotypes rose in blood 2 weeks post-radiation, then contracted. No pretreatment tumor biopsies were available for baseline clonotypes.

The CDR3 sequence is 18 residues long. Germline lookup yields CDR1 KGHSH and CDR2 LQKENI. V lost 4 bases, J lost 2 bases, and 14 bases stayed unmatched. On this clone itself: Its antigen remains unidentified.

Clones were read by immunoSEQ multiplex PCR, and TCRdb kept only the in-frame ones, dropping some. The repertoire consists of approximately 100,000 clones, with about 88% occurring once and the leading ten covering 6% to 9%. Indicated time point: baseline pretreatment blood. This sample's treatment: 15 Gy SBRT to primary tumor, nephrectomy 4 weeks later. After SBRT, blood was collected at 2 and 4 weeks, plus baseline. The chain has TRBV18 and TRBJ2-7; 10 bases line up with TRBD2. Source: blood, taken from a patient whose treatment included radiotherapy and nephrectomy. This receptor was identified in a man aged 45-60 years with renal cell carcinoma. CDR3 residues: CASSLGTSAQSSPYEQYF. The CDR3 DNA is TGTGCCAGCTCACTAGGGACTAGCGCCCAATCATCACCCTACGAGCAGTACTTC.